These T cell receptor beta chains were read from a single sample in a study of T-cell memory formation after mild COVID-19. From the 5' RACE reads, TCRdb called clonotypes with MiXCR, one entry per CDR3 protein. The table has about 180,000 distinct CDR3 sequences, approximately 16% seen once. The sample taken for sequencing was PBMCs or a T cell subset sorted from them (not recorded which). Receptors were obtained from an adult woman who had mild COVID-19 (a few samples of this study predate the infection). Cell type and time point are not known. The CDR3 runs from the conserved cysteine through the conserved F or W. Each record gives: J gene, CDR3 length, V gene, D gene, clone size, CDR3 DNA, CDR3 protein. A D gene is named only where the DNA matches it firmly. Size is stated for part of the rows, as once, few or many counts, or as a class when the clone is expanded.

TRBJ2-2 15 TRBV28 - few TGTGCCAGCAGTTCAGGGCAGGGACCCTCCGGGGAGCTGTTTTTT CASSSGQGPSGELFF
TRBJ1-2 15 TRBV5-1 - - TGCGCCAGCAGCTTGGGTGCTGGGGGGTCTCGTGGCTACACCTTC CASSLGAGGSRGYTF
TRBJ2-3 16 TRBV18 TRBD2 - TGTGCCAGCTCATCGTGGACTAGCGGGGCCACAGATACGCAGTATTTT CASSSWTSGATDTQYF
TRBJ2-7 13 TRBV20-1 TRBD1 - TGCAGTGCTCCAAAACAGGGGGTCAACGAGCAGTACTTC CSAPKQGVNEQYF
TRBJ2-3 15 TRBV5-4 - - TGTGCCAGCAGGGCCGGGACGGACCGCACAGATACGCAGTATTTT CASRAGTDRTDTQYF
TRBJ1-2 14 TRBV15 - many TGTGCCACCAGCAGAGAGAGGCTCGGGGATGGCTACACCTTC CATSRERLGDGYTF
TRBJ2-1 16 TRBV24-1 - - TGTGCCACCAGTGACCCCCCGGGAGTATTATACAATGAGCAGTTCTTC CATSDPPGVLYNEQFF
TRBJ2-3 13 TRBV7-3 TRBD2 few TGTGCCAGCAGCTCACGGGGGGTTGATACGCAGTATTTT CASSSRGVDTQYF
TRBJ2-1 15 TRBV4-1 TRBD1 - TGCGCCAGCAGCCCGGGACAGGGGCCTTACAATGAGCAGTTCTTC CASSPGQGPYNEQFF
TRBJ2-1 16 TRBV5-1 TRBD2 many TGCGCCAGCAGCTTGGAAGGTAGCGGGAGACGCAGCGAGCAGTTCTTC CASSLEGSGRRSEQFF
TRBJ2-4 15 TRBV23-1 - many TGCGCCAGCAGTCAAATCGAGCAGACTAAAAACATTCAGTACTTC CASSQIEQTKNIQYF
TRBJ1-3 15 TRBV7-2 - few TGTGCCAGCACCCTCGGGGGGGTCTCTGGAAACACCATATATTTT CASTLGGVSGNTIYF
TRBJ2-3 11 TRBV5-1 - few TGCGCCAGCAGCTTGGAAGGGCGGCAGTATTTT CASSLEGRQYF
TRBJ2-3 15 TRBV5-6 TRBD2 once TGTGCCAGCAGCACGGGACTAGCTTTCACAGATACGCAGTATTTT CASSTGLAFTDTQYF
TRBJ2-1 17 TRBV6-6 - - TGTGCCAGCAGTTACTCTTACAGGGCACCCCTGCGGAATGAGCAGTTCTTC CASSYSYRAPLRNEQFF
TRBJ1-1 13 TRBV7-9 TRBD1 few TGTGCCAGCAGCTTAGCGGGGGCAGGGGGAGCTTTCTTT CASSLAGAGGAFF
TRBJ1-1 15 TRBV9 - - TGTGCCAGCAGCGTAGAAGGGGGACACATGGGTGAAGCTTTCTTT CASSVEGGHMGEAFF
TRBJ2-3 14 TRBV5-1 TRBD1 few TGCGCCAGCAGCCTAAGGACAGGGACAGATACGCAGTATTTT CASSLRTGTDTQYF
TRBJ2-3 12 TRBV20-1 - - TGCAGTGCTAGAGATCCGGCAGATACGCAGTATTTT CSARDPADTQYF
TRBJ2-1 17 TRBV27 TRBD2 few TGTGCCAGCAGTCTAAGACTAGCGGGAGTGACGGCCAATGAGCAGTTCTTC CASSLRLAGVTANEQFF
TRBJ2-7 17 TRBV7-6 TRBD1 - TGTGCCAGCAGCTTAGAGGTCTCTGGGACAGAGTACTACGAGCAGTACTTC CASSLEVSGTEYYEQYF
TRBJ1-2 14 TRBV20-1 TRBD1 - TGCAGTGCTTCGCCTCCGGGACAGGGCTATGGCTACACCTTC CSASPPGQGYGYTF
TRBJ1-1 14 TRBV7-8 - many TGTGCCAGCAGCTTAGTTCAGGGTCGGGCTGAAGCTTTCTTT CASSLVQGRAEAFF
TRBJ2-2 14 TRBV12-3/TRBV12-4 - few TGTGCCAGCAGACCCGGGCCAAACACCGGGGAGCTGTTTTTT CASRPGPNTGELFF
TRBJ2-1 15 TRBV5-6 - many TGTGCCAGCAGCTTGGCGGGTGTGGTTTACAATGAGCAGTTCTTC CASSLAGVVYNEQFF
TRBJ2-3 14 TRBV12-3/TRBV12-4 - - TGTGCCAGCAGTTTTTTTCGGGAGTCAGATACGCAGTATTTT CASSFFRESDTQYF
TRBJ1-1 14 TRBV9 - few TGTGCCAGCAGCGGGACGACAGGAACCACTGAAGCTTTCTTT CASSGTTGTTEAFF
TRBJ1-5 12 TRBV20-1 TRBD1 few TGCAGTGCCCCGACAGGGGACAAGGCCCAGCATTTT CSAPTGDKAQHF
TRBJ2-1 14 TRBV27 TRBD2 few TGTGCCAGCCGAAAGCGGGGTTCCTACAATGAGCAGTTCTTC CASRKRGSYNEQFF
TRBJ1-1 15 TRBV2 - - TGTGCCAGCAGTGAACGTCAGGGTTCGGGGACTGAAGCTTTCTTT CASSERQGSGTEAFF
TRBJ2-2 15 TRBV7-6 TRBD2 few TGTGCCAGCTCCGTAGCGGGGACGAACACCGGGGAGCTGTTTTTT CASSVAGTNTGELFF
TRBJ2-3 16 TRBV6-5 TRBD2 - TGTGCCAGCGCCCGGGGGCGGGGGGTTAGCACAGATACGCAGTATTTT CASARGRGVSTDTQYF
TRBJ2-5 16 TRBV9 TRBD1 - TGTGCCAGCAGCGTAGCTTCCCAGGGGGCGGGGGAGACCCAGTACTTC CASSVASQGAGETQYF
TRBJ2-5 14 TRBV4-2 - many TGTGCCAGCAGCCAAGGTCCGGTCGGGGAGACCCAGTACTTC CASSQGPVGETQYF
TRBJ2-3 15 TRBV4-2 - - TGTGCCAGCAGCCAAGCTAAGGGGGGCACAGATACGCAGTATTTT CASSQAKGGTDTQYF
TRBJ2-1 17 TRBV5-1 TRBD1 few TGCGCCAGCAGCTTGGGTTTCGGACAGGGGCCTTACAATGAGCAGTTCTTC CASSLGFGQGPYNEQFF
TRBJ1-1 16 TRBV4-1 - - TGCGCCAGCAGCCATGCTCCGAGACGGATGAACACTGAAGCTTTCTTT CASSHAPRRMNTEAFF
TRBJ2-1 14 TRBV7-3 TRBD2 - TGTGCCAGCAACCTCGCTAGCGGGGGTAATGAGCAGTTCTTC CASNLASGGNEQFF
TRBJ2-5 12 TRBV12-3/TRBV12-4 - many TGTGCCAGCAGTTTTGTCCAAGAGACCCAGTACTTC CASSFVQETQYF
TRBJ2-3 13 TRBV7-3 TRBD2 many TGTGCCAGCAGCCCAGAGAGCGGGGGGGCGCAGTATTTT CASSPESGGAQYF
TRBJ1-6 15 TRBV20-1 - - TGCAGTGCTAGAGCCCTGGGGAGTGGTAATTCACCCCTCCACTTT CSARALGSGNSPLHF
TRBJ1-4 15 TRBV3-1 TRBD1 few TGTGCCAGCACGCATCAAGGACAGGGTTATGAAAAACTGTTTTTT CASTHQGQGYEKLFF
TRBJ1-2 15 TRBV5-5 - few TGTGCCAGCAGCTTGATCGGTAGCCCTAACTATGGCTACACCTTC CASSLIGSPNYGYTF
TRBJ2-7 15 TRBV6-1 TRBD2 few TGTGCCAGCAGTGGACTAGCCTTTGCTTCCTACGAGCAGTACTTC CASSGLAFASYEQYF
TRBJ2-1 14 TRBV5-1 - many TGCGCCAGCAGCCCTGGACGGCTTCAGGATGAGCAGTTCTTC CASSPGRLQDEQFF
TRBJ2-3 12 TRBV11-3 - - TGTGCCAGCAGATACGTTCAGGGGACGCAGTATTTT CASRYVQGTQYF
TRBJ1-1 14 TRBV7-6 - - TGTGCCAGCAGCTTAGATGGACCTAACACTGAAGCTTTCTTT CASSLDGPNTEAFF
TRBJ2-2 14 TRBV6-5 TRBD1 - TGTGCCAGCACCCCATTGTTACAGGGGGAGAAGCTGTTTTTT CASTPLLQGEKLFF
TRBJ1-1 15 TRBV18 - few TGTGCCAGCTCACCACCACAGATTATGAACACTGAAGCTTTCTTT CASSPPQIMNTEAFF
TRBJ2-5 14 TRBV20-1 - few TGCAGTGCTAGAGATTGGCAGTCCCAAGAGACCCAGTACTTC CSARDWQSQETQYF
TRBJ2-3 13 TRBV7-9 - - TGTGCCAGCAGCAATTCGGGCACAGATACGCAGTATTTT CASSNSGTDTQYF